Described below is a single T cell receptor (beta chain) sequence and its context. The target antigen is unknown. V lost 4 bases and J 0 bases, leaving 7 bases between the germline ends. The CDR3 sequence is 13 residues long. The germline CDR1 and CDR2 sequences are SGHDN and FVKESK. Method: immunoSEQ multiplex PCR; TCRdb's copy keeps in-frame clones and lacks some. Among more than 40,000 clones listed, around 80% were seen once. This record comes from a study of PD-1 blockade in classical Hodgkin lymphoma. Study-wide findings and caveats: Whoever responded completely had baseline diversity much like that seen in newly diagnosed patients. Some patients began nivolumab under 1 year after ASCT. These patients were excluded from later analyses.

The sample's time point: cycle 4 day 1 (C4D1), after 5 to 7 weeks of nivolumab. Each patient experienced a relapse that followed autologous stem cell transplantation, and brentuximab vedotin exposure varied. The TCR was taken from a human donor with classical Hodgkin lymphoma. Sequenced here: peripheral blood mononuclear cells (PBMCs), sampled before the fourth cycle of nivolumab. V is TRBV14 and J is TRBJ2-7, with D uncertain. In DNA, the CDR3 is TGTGCCAGCAGCCGAGAATCCTCCTACGAGCAGTACTTC. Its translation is CASSRESSYEQYF.